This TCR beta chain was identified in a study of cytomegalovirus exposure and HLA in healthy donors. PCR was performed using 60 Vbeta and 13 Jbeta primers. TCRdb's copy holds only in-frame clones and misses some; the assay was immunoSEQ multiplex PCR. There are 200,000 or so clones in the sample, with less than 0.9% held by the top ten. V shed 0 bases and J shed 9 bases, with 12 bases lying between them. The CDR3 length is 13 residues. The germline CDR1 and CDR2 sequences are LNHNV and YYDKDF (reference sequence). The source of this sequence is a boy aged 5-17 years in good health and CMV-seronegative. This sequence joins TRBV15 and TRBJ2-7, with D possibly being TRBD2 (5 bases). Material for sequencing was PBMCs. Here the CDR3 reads CATSRERGKGQYF. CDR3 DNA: TGTGCCACCAGCAGAGAACGGGGAAAAGGGCAGTACTTC.